Sequencing of this T cell receptor beta chain was carried out in a study of blood T cells in healthy people across ages. The germline V gene encodes CDR1 SGHAT and CDR2 FQNNGV. V was pared by 1 base and J by 0 bases, with 12 bases between. The CDR3 sequence is 16 residues long. Alongside a J-beta primer mix, a sample-barcoded 5' primer served in a second PCR lasting roughly 6 to 12 cycles. Each sample yielded at least 2.5 million CDR3-containing paired-end reads. TCRdb re-derived calls from the 5' RACE reads in MiXCR, one entry per CDR3 protein. The table has about 730,000 distinct CDR3 sequences, 43% seen once. Study-level results: Diversity estimated from one million T cells was considered an underestimate.

Notes on this clonotype: Antigen: not known.

J is TRBJ1-2 and V is TRBV11-2; maybe TRBD1 (5 bases). Source material: blood. This receptor was taken from a woman aged 60-75 years in good health. CDR3 sequence: CASSLVPGKTNYGYTF. The CDR3 DNA sequence: TGTGCCAGCAGCTTAGTTCCAGGGAAAACTAACTATGGCTACACCTTC.